The 16 T cell receptor beta chains presented below share a single source sample, sequenced in a study of shared clonotypes between healthy human individuals (dated by TCRdb to the early 2020s). To prepare the library, the immunoSEQ multiplex PCR assay was applied. TCRdb stores this immuneACCESS table with in-frame sequences only. Part of the clones is absent; in the studies checked, under half of the shortfall reflects unresolved V genes, and no reason is known for the rest. This sample comprises around 340,000 clones, around four fifths of them detected only once. Jointly, the top ten make up about 10% of the sample. Sequenced input: memory CD4+ T cells sorted from blood. The cell subset or site label here, explained by the study, means: CD45RA-negative fraction. These receptors were taken from a man in his thirties or forties in good health.

The chain recombines TRBV28 with TRBJ1-2; possibly TRBD1 for D (5 bases). Trimming pared 2 bases from V and 2 bases from J, leaving 9 bases between. The CDR3 runs 14 residues. From germline, CDR1 is MDHEN and CDR2 SYDVKM. The CDR3: CASSLGTFNYGYTF. The DNA for the CDR3 is TGTGCCAGCAGTTTAGGGACCTTCAACTATGGCTACACCTTC.

This chain connects TRBV19 to TRBJ2-7, with 8 positions matching TRBD1. This CDR3 is built from 14 residues. V gave up 4 bases and J gave up 3 bases; unmatched junction bases: 5. The germline CDR1 and CDR2 sequences are LNHDA and SQIVND (reference sequence). In nucleotides, the CDR3 is TGTGCCAGTAGTAGTGGACAGGGAGGCTACGAGCAGTACTTC. It yields the protein CASSSGQGGYEQYF.

This chain connects TRBV5-4 to TRBJ2-7; 7 nucleotides match TRBD2. CDR1 and CDR2 (germline): SGHNT, YYREEE (reference sequence). The CDR3 contains 15 residues. J lost 0 bases, V lost 1 base, and 4 bases had no gene match. DNA for the CDR3: TGTGCCAGCAGCTTGACGGGAGGTCTCTCCTACGAGCAGTACTTC. Residues: CASSLTGGLSYEQYF.

The chain carries TRBV5-4 and TRBJ2-3; 9 bases map to TRBD1. Per germline, CDR1 SGHNT and CDR2 YYREEE (reference sequence). J gave up 1 base and V 4 bases, and 1 base lay outside the gene matches. The CDR3 contains 14 residues. Here the CDR3 DNA reads TGTGCCAGCAGCAGGGACAGGGGCACAGATACGCAGTATTTT. Its translation is CASSRDRGTDTQYF.

This clone came up many times. The V and J genes are TRBV7-2 and TRBJ1-5; D is perhaps TRBD1 (5 bases). Trimming took 5 bases from V and 4 from J, leaving 12 bases between them. Germline V lookup: CDR1 SGHTA, CDR2 FQGNSA. This CDR3 comprises 14 residues. The CDR3 sequence is CASSPSGGNQPQHF. CDR3 nucleotides: TGTGCCAGCAGCCCCTCTGGGGGTAATCAGCCCCAGCATTTT.

The chain employs TRBV7-9 and TRBJ2-1, with 14 bases identical to TRBD2. Unmatched junction bases numbered 3, after V lost 5 bases and J lost 6 bases. Germline CDR1 and CDR2: SEHNR and FQNEAQ (reference sequence). The CDR3 is 15 amino acids. The CDR3 DNA follows: TGTGCCAGCAGCAGAGGACTAGCGGGAGGCAATGAGCAGTTCTTC. The encoded protein is CASSRGLAGGNEQFF.

The J gene is TRBJ2-5, the V gene TRBV21-1; the table's TRBD2 call for D was not verified on the DNA. TRBV21-1 is noted as a pseudogene. The CDR3 totals 13 residues. DNA of the CDR3: TGTGCCAGCAACCTGACTAGCGAAGAGACCCAGTACTTC. Encoded protein: CASNLTSEETQYF.

The chain carries TRBV11-2 and TRBJ2-3; D is unclear. In germline, CDR1 is SGHAT, CDR2 FQNNGV. Trimming took 1 base from V and 2 from J, leaving 10 bases between them. This CDR3 region has 15 residues. CDR3 protein: CASSLVTRPTDTQYF. The CDR3 DNA follows: TGTGCCAGCAGCTTAGTCACGCGGCCCACAGATACGCAGTATTTT. Looking up the rest from reference TRBV11-2 and TRBJ2-3 gives the full variable domain: EAGVAQSPRYKIIEKRQSVAFWCNPISGHATLYWYQQILGQGPKLLIQFQNNGVVDDSQLPKDRFSAERLKGVDSTLKIQPAKLEDSAVYLCASSLVTRPTDTQYFGPGTRLTVL.

The count of this clone is one. The rearrangement links TRBV10-1 to TRBJ2-5, with TRBD2 as a possible D gene (6 bases). Germline CDR1 WNHNN, CDR2 SYGVQD (reference sequence). This CDR3 contains 15 residues. Trimming stripped 0 bases from V and 5 bases from J, with 13 bases between. DNA for the CDR3: TGCGCCAGCAGTGAGTCGGGCGGTAGCGGCGAGACCCAGTACTTC. Encoded protein: CASSESGGSGETQYF.

The chain combines TRBV7-2 with TRBJ1-1; 7 nucleotides line up with TRBD1. The CDR3 covers 14 residues. V was pared by 3 bases and J by 1 base, with 2 bases of the junction left unmatched. Per germline, CDR1 SGHTA and CDR2 FQGNSA. CDR3 residues: CASSFRTGNTEAFF. CDR3 coding DNA: TGTGCCAGCAGCTTTCGGACAGGGAACACTGAAGCTTTCTTT.

V gene TRBV6-5 combines with J gene TRBJ1-5, with 7 bases matching TRBD1. Germline V CDR1 and CDR2: MNHEY, SVGAGI. J was trimmed by 3 bases and V by 5 bases; bases with no gene match: 4. The CDR3 sequence is 14 residues long. The CDR3 region has the DNA TGTGCCAGCAGTCCAGGGACAGTCAATCAGCCCCAGCATTTT. This codes for CASSPGTVNQPQHF.

This chain uses TRBV10-3 with TRBJ2-7, with a weak D call TRBD2 (6 bases). Germline V lookup: CDR1 ENHRY, CDR2 SYGVKD. CDR3 length equals 11 residues. V lost 11 bases and J lost 4, with 12 bases in between. The CDR3 here is CAAGISYEQYF. The CDR3 DNA reads TGTGCCGCGGGGATTTCTTACGAGCAGTACTTC.

The chain combines TRBV6-1 with TRBJ2-1; 9 bases map to TRBD2. The germline V gene encodes CDR1 MNHNS and CDR2 SASEGT. V lost 0 bases and J lost 12; bases outside the gene matches: 12. This CDR3 spans 16 amino acids. The CDR3 DNA sequence: TGTGCCAGCAGTGAAGCGCTATGGACTAGCGACGCCGCGCAGTTCTTC. It specifies CASSEALWTSDAAQFF.

The chain combines TRBV5-1 with TRBJ2-3; TRBD2 matches at 12 bases. The V gene end was trimmed by 3 bases and the J gene end by 4 bases; junction bases not matched to a gene: 3. The CDR3 spans 15 residues. Germline V gene sequence: CDR1 SGHRS, CDR2 YFSETQ. CDR3 sequence (DNA): TGCGCCAGCAGCTCGACTAGCGGGAGCGCAGATACGCAGTATTTT. This gives the protein CASSSTSGSADTQYF.

This clone was picked up a small number of times. The chain joins TRBV18 to TRBJ2-3; 8 nucleotides match TRBD2. Germline-derived CDR1 and CDR2 are KGHSH and LQKENI. The CDR3 loop spans 14 amino acids. With V trimmed by 3 bases and J by 5 bases, 4 bases remained unmatched. CDR3 sequence (DNA): TGTGCCAGCTCACCGTTCCTAGCGGGAGATACGCAGTATTTT. The encoded protein is CASSPFLAGDTQYF.

A few counts support this clone. The V call is TRBV10-1, the J call TRBJ2-1; D remains unclear. The CDR3 extends over 11 amino acids. The V and J ends lost 8 bases and 2 bases respectively, with 4 bases between them. Germline assignment: CDR1 WNHNN and CDR2 SYGVQD (reference sequence). CDR3 sequence: CASGAYNEQFF. CDR3 DNA: TGCGCCAGCGGGGCCTACAATGAGCAGTTCTTC.